Each of the 3 T cell receptor beta chains below was sequenced from the same sample in a study of blood T cell repertoires in COVID-19 (dated by TCRdb to 2020 to 2022). The method was the immunoSEQ multiplex PCR assay. As stored in TCRdb, this immuneACCESS dataset retains in-frame rearrangements with V and J assigned. A fraction of the clones does not appear; measured against another copy, unresolved V genes explain less than half of the discrepancy, and the remainder lacks a known reason. The sample includes some 77,000 clones, with around 87% observed a single time. The top ten clones comprise 4.3% of the sample. The sequenced sample was peripheral blood. The receptors come from an elderly woman with active or convalescent COVID-19.

The chain joins TRBV6-6 to TRBJ2-1; the match to TRBD1 covers 7 bases. Germline V gene data show CDR1 as MNHNY and CDR2 as SVGAGI (reference sequence). The ends lost 8 bases at V and 2 bases at J; junction bases unmatched: 6. The CDR3 consists of 14 residues. The CDR3 loop is CASFRDSTYNEQFF. As DNA, the CDR3 is TGTGCCAGCTTCCGGGACAGCACCTACAATGAGCAGTTCTTC.

The J gene is TRBJ2-1, the V gene TRBV28; TRBD2 is a possible D gene (5 bases). Trimming took 6 bases from V and 8 from J, leaving 17 bases between them. CDR1 is MDHEN and CDR2 is SYDVKM in the germline V gene. CDR3 size: 14 residues. For the CDR3, the DNA is TGTGCCAGCAGCCACCAACTGGGCGGGCATGAGCAGTTCTTC. Translation: CASSHQLGGHEQFF.

The chain uses TRBV19 and TRBJ2-3; 10 bases match TRBD2. CDR3 length: 16 amino acids. The trim removed 4 bases at V and 3 bases at J, leaving 7 bases unmatched. CDR1 is LNHDA and CDR2 is SQIVND in the germline V gene (reference sequence). CDR3 sequence: CASSTTSSGSTDTQYF. The CDR3 bases are TGTGCCAGTAGTACTACTTCTAGCGGGAGTACAGATACGCAGTATTTT.